This is a list of T cell receptor beta chains from one sample in a study of siplizumab effects on memory and regulatory T cells. The assay was immunoSEQ multiplex PCR, and TCRdb's table has in-frame clones only and misses some. Found here are fewer than 60,000 clones, about 93% of them singletons; the top ten hold about 15%. Sequencing was performed on CD8+ T cells sorted from blood. These receptors were taken from a human donor in good health. Both conserved end residues are part of each CDR3. The D gene is left open where the match is weak. Clone size is given for some rows only: seen once, a few or many times, or a class if the clone is expanded.

j_gene: TRBJ1-2; d_gene: .; v_gene: TRBV18; abundance: .; len: 14; CDR3aa: CASSPPRGYYGYTF; CDR3nt: TGTGCCAGCTCACCCCCTCGGGGGTACTATGGCTACACCTTC
j_gene: TRBJ2-3; d_gene: TRBD1; v_gene: TRBV14; abundance: .; len: 15; CDR3aa: CASSHRQGTSDTQYF; CDR3nt: TGTGCCAGCAGCCACCGACAGGGGACCTCAGATACGCAGTATTTT
j_gene: TRBJ2-5; d_gene: .; v_gene: TRBV7-7; abundance: .; len: 16; CDR3aa: CASSRSEGGGQETQYF; CDR3nt: TGTGCCAGCAGCCGTTCAGAGGGGGGGGGCCAGGAGACCCAGTACTTC
j_gene: TRBJ1-5; d_gene: .; v_gene: TRBV27; abundance: .; len: 13; CDR3aa: CASSFGGGQPQHF; CDR3nt: TGTGCCAGCAGTTTTGGGGGCGGTCAGCCCCAGCATTTT
j_gene: TRBJ1-1; d_gene: .; v_gene: TRBV28; abundance: .; len: 12; CDR3aa: CASREENTEAFF; CDR3nt: TGTGCCAGCAGGGAAGAAAACACTGAAGCTTTCTTT
j_gene: TRBJ2-7; d_gene: .; v_gene: TRBV29-1; abundance: .; len: 12; CDR3aa: CSVGRGTYEQYF; CDR3nt: TGCAGCGTTGGTCGGGGTACCTACGAGCAGTACTTC
j_gene: TRBJ1-1; d_gene: TRBD1; v_gene: TRBV4-2; abundance: few; len: 15; CDR3aa: CASSQRQGASTEAFF; CDR3nt: TGTGCCAGCAGCCAAAGACAGGGGGCGAGTACTGAAGCTTTCTTT
j_gene: TRBJ1-5; d_gene: .; v_gene: TRBV13; abundance: .; len: 13; CDR3aa: CASSLRGEQPQHF; CDR3nt: TGTGCCAGCAGCTTAAGAGGGGAGCAGCCCCAGCATTTT
j_gene: TRBJ2-5; d_gene: .; v_gene: TRBV10-3; abundance: .; len: 15; CDR3aa: CAIRDSLEAQETQYF; CDR3nt: TGTGCCATCAGAGACTCGTTGGAAGCCCAAGAGACCCAGTACTTC
j_gene: TRBJ2-7; d_gene: TRBD1; v_gene: TRBV19; abundance: .; len: 14; CDR3aa: CASSPGQGVYEQYF; CDR3nt: TGTGCCAGTAGTCCGGGACAGGGGGTCTACGAGCAGTACTTC
j_gene: TRBJ2-7; d_gene: .; v_gene: TRBV19; abundance: .; len: 11; CDR3aa: CASRAGYEQYF; CDR3nt: TGTGCCAGTAGGGCGGGTTACGAGCAGTACTTC
j_gene: TRBJ2-7; d_gene: .; v_gene: TRBV5-1; abundance: .; len: 11; CDR3aa: CASSSSYEQYF; CDR3nt: TGCGCCAGCAGCTCATCCTACGAGCAGTACTTC
j_gene: TRBJ2-7; d_gene: TRBD2; v_gene: TRBV28; abundance: .; len: 16; CDR3aa: CASSLEASGPTYEQYF; CDR3nt: TGTGCCAGCAGTTTAGAGGCTAGCGGACCCACCTACGAGCAGTACTTC
j_gene: TRBJ2-7; d_gene: .; v_gene: TRBV7-5; abundance: .; len: 16; CDR3aa: CASSLEFGSNPYEQYF; CDR3nt: TGTGCCAGCAGCTTAGAGTTTGGGTCCAACCCCTACGAGCAGTACTTC
j_gene: TRBJ1-2; d_gene: .; v_gene: TRBV7-9; abundance: .; len: 13; CDR3aa: CASSLWTDYGYTF; CDR3nt: TGTGCCAGCAGCCTATGGACAGACTATGGCTACACCTTC
j_gene: TRBJ2-1; d_gene: .; v_gene: TRBV6-5; abundance: .; len: 13; CDR3aa: CASSYRGYNEQFF; CDR3nt: TGTGCCAGCAGTTATCGCGGTTACAATGAGCAGTTCTTC
j_gene: TRBJ1-1; d_gene: TRBD1; v_gene: TRBV5-1; abundance: few; len: 12; CDR3aa: CASRGTDVEAFF; CDR3nt: TGCGCCAGCAGAGGGACAGATGTTGAAGCTTTCTTT
j_gene: TRBJ1-1; d_gene: TRBD1; v_gene: TRBV28; abundance: .; len: 14; CDR3aa: CASSLRDRRTEAFF; CDR3nt: TGTGCCAGCAGTCTTCGGGACAGGAGGACTGAAGCTTTCTTT
j_gene: TRBJ1-1; d_gene: .; v_gene: TRBV18; abundance: .; len: 17; CDR3aa: CASSPDDRSVGNTEAFF; CDR3nt: TGTGCCAGCTCACCGGATGACAGGTCGGTTGGGAACACTGAAGCTTTCTTT
j_gene: TRBJ2-3; d_gene: .; v_gene: TRBV28; abundance: .; len: 14; CDR3aa: CASSLTLLADTQYF; CDR3nt: TGTGCCAGCAGTTTAACCCTCCTAGCGGATACGCAGTATTTT
j_gene: TRBJ2-5; d_gene: .; v_gene: TRBV5-1; abundance: .; len: 14; CDR3aa: CASSPRQGQETQYF; CDR3nt: TGCGCCAGCAGCCCCCGACAAGGCCAAGAGACCCAGTACTTC
j_gene: TRBJ1-2; d_gene: TRBD1; v_gene: TRBV5-4; abundance: .; len: 16; CDR3aa: CASSFVILTGEYGYTF; CDR3nt: TGTGCCAGCAGCTTTGTGATTTTGACAGGGGAGTATGGCTACACCTTC
j_gene: TRBJ2-1; d_gene: TRBD2; v_gene: TRBV7-3; abundance: .; len: 21; CDR3aa: CASSLGPRPDLAGGPYNEQFF; CDR3nt: TGTGCCAGCAGCTTAGGACCCAGACCGGATTTAGCGGGAGGGCCGTACAATGAGCAGTTCTTC
j_gene: TRBJ2-3; d_gene: TRBD1; v_gene: TRBV7-6; abundance: .; len: 16; CDR3aa: CASSLVGRQGADTQYF; CDR3nt: TGTGCCAGCAGCTTAGTGGGGAGACAGGGGGCAGATACGCAGTATTTT
j_gene: TRBJ1-4; d_gene: .; v_gene: TRBV28; abundance: .; len: 14; CDR3aa: CASSLRGWDEKLFF; CDR3nt: TGTGCCAGCAGTTTGAGGGGGTGGGATGAAAAACTGTTTTTT
j_gene: TRBJ2-5; d_gene: .; v_gene: TRBV7-3; abundance: .; len: 13; CDR3aa: CASSFGMEETQYF; CDR3nt: TGTGCCAGCAGCTTCGGGATGGAAGAGACCCAGTACTTC
j_gene: TRBJ2-1; d_gene: TRBD2; v_gene: TRBV10-1; abundance: .; len: 16; CDR3aa: CASSESRTSGYNEQFF; CDR3nt: TGCGCCAGCAGTGAGTCGAGGACTAGCGGCTACAATGAGCAGTTCTTC
j_gene: TRBJ2-1; d_gene: TRBD1; v_gene: TRBV6-1; abundance: once; len: 17; CDR3aa: CASSEIFGTDLNNEQFF; CDR3nt: TGTGCCAGCAGTGAAATTTTTGGGACAGACCTAAACAATGAGCAGTTCTTC
j_gene: TRBJ2-1; d_gene: TRBD1; v_gene: TRBV5-1; abundance: .; len: 15; CDR3aa: CASSSTTGRGDEQFF; CDR3nt: TGCGCCAGCAGCTCGACGACAGGGAGAGGCGATGAGCAGTTCTTC
j_gene: TRBJ2-7; d_gene: .; v_gene: TRBV7-9; abundance: .; len: 17; CDR3aa: CASSPSRGQLLDYEQYF; CDR3nt: TGTGCCAGCAGCCCATCCCGAGGGCAGCTACTCGACTACGAGCAGTACTTC
j_gene: TRBJ2-3; d_gene: .; v_gene: TRBV6-5; abundance: .; len: 13; CDR3aa: CASSSSHTDTQYF; CDR3nt: TGTGCCAGCAGTTCCTCCCACACAGATACGCAGTATTTT
j_gene: TRBJ2-1; d_gene: TRBD2; v_gene: TRBV5-8; abundance: .; len: 16; CDR3aa: CASSLFPAGVGNEQFF; CDR3nt: TGTGCCAGCAGCTTGTTTCCGGCGGGAGTTGGAAACGAGCAGTTCTTC
j_gene: TRBJ2-7; d_gene: TRBD2; v_gene: TRBV7-2; abundance: few; len: 15; CDR3aa: CASSSLGLAGSEQYF; CDR3nt: TGTGCCAGCAGCTCTTTGGGACTAGCGGGATCGGAGCAGTACTTC
j_gene: TRBJ2-3; d_gene: .; v_gene: TRBV27; abundance: .; len: 15; CDR3aa: CASSLTGYSTESQYF; CDR3nt: TGTGCCAGCAGTTTAACCGGTTATTCGACTGAATCGCAGTATTTT
j_gene: TRBJ2-7; d_gene: .; v_gene: TRBV7-8; abundance: once; len: 14; CDR3aa: CASSSVGGLYEQYF; CDR3nt: TGTGCCAGCAGTTCCGTCGGCGGGCTCTACGAGCAGTACTTC
j_gene: TRBJ2-7; d_gene: .; v_gene: TRBV7-9; abundance: .; len: 12; CDR3aa: CATETNSYEQYF; CDR3nt: TGTGCCACCGAGACAAACTCCTACGAGCAGTACTTC
j_gene: TRBJ1-5; d_gene: TRBD1; v_gene: TRBV4-1; abundance: .; len: 15; CDR3aa: CASRAGQYSNQPQHF; CDR3nt: TGCGCCAGCAGAGCGGGACAGTATAGCAATCAGCCCCAGCATTTT